The entry below describes one TCR beta chain. The data stem from a study of T cell responses to AZD1222 COVID-19 vaccine. Using immunoSEQ multiplex PCR, the repertoire was profiled, and TCRdb retains in-frame clones only, with some absent. The sample has roughly 93,000 clones; 70% to 90% are singletons. This TCR came from an adult in good health. Specimen: peripheral blood, collected on day 0 of AZD1222 vaccination.

CDR3 in DNA: TGTGCCAGCAGTCACACCGGGGAGCTGTTTTTT. The encoded protein is CASSHTGELFF. The chain links TRBV12-3 or TRBV12-4 to TRBJ2-2; D ambiguous. V was pared by 5 bases and J by 3 bases, with 1 base between. CDR3 length: 11 amino acids.